Listed here are 8 T cell receptor beta chains from one sample, sequenced in a study of glioma-infiltrating T cells after dendritic cell vaccination. Assay: immunoSEQ multiplex PCR; the TCRdb copy retains only in-frame clones and omits some. This sample yields 90,000 to 140,000 clones, of which roughly 90% are seen a single time; roughly 2.8% belongs to the top ten. As to time point: after dendritic cell vaccination, including at tumor progression/relapse. The sample consisted of blood, taken after dendritic cell vaccination. The receptors come from a human donor with glioblastoma.

J is TRBJ1-5 and V is TRBV2; 7 nucleotides line up with TRBD1. Unmatched junction bases numbered 5, after V lost 3 bases and J lost 3 bases. Germline V gene lookup returns CDR1 SNHLY and CDR2 FYNNEI. This CDR3 region has 15 residues. The CDR3 loop is CASSEWDSYNQPQHF. The CDR3 nucleotides read TGTGCCAGCAGTGAGTGGGACAGCTACAATCAGCCCCAGCATTTT.

This sequence joins TRBV6-5 and TRBJ2-1; D gene uncertain. This CDR3 has 12 residues. Trimming removed 10 bases at V and 8 bases at J, with 15 bases between. The V gene's germline CDR1 is MNHEY and CDR2 SVGAGI. The CDR3 DNA reads as TGTGCCACCGCGAGGTCCGCGCATGAGCAGTTCTTC. Protein sequence: CATARSAHEQFF.

V and J are TRBV4-2 and TRBJ2-1; 8 positions match TRBD2. This CDR3 is 13 amino acids long. Trimming cost V 2 bases and J 8 bases; bases outside gene matches: 2. Per the germline V gene, CDR1 is LGHNA and CDR2 is YNFKEQ. The CDR3 DNA is TGTGCCAGCAGCCAAAGCGGGAGTTATGAGCAGTTCTTC. Translated: CASSQSGSYEQFF.

This chain links TRBV7-9 with TRBJ2-3; 7 bases fit TRBD2. The CDR3 covers 15 residues. V gave up 2 bases and J gave up 2 bases; unmatched junction bases: 4. CDR1 is SEHNR and CDR2 is FQNEAQ in the germline V gene (reference sequence). The CDR3 loop is CASSLFRGVTDTQYF. The CDR3 DNA reads as TGTGCCAGCAGCTTATTCCGGGGGGTCACAGATACGCAGTATTTT.

The J gene is TRBJ1-2, the V gene TRBV4-1; D ambiguous. The CDR3 consists of 16 residues. From germline, CDR1 is MGHRA and CDR2 YSYEKL. V was trimmed by 3 bases and J by 4 bases, leaving 18 bases between them. Here the CDR3 reads CASSHTAPGFGYGYTF. The CDR3 region has the DNA TGCGCCAGCAGCCACACAGCCCCGGGGTTTGGCTATGGCTACACCTTC.

This clone was seen only once. V and J are TRBV2 and TRBJ2-1, with D possibly matching TRBD2 (6 bases). V lost 7 bases, J lost 8 bases, and 18 bases lay in between. CDR1 SNHLY and CDR2 FYNNEI come from the germline V gene. The CDR3 covers 14 residues. CDR3 nucleotides: TGTGCCAGCATGTTCAGCGGGCTGTCCGATGAGCAGTTCTTC. Translation: CASMFSGLSDEQFF.

This chain uses TRBV7-2 with TRBJ2-1, with TRBD2 identical over 11 bases. Trimming took 5 bases from V and 4 from J; bases not matched to a gene: 7. Germline V lookup: CDR1 SGHTA, CDR2 FQGNSA. The CDR3 runs to 16 residues. In nucleotides, the CDR3 is TGTGCCAGCAGCCGAGCAGGGACTAGCGGATACAATGAGCAGTTCTTC. Its translation: CASSRAGTSGYNEQFF.

The V gene is TRBV6-1, the J gene TRBJ2-5, with 9 bases aligning to TRBD1. The junction had 8 bases not matched to a gene; V was cut back by 2 bases and J by 4 bases. Germline V gene sequence: CDR1 MNHNS, CDR2 SASEGT. There are 16 residues in the CDR3. DNA of the CDR3: TGTGCCAGCAGTGAAAGGGGGACAGGGATGGGAGAGACCCAGTACTTC. It is translated as CASSERGTGMGETQYF.